This T cell receptor beta chain was sequenced in a study of blood T cell repertoires in COVID-19. Produced via immunoSEQ multiplex PCR; TCRdb's table is partial and in-frame only. The profile shows around 150,000 clones, over 60% of them singletons. This receptor was identified in a woman aged 45-59 years with active or convalescent COVID-19. The sequencing input was peripheral blood.

The CDR3 coding sequence is TGTGCCAGTAGCCAAGAACAGGGGGCGCCGAGGGATACGCAGTATTTT. Translated: CASSQEQGAPRDTQYF. The V gene is TRBV19, the J gene TRBJ2-3; the match to TRBD1 covers 9 bases. CDR1 is LNHDA and CDR2 is SQIVND in the germline V gene (reference sequence). The junction had 13 bases not matched to a gene; V was cut back by 6 bases and J by 6 bases. This CDR3 has 16 amino acids. Full variable domain (rest looked up from reference TRBV19 and TRBJ2-3): DGGITQSPKYLFRKEGQNVTLSCEQNLNHDAMYWYRQDPGQGLRLIYYSQIVNDFQKGDIAEGYSVSREKKESFPLTVTSAQKNPTAFYLCASSQEQGAPRDTQYFGPGTRLTVL.